Presented here are 3 T cell receptor beta chains from one specimen sequenced in a study of molecular identifiers for immune sequencing clone quantification. MiXCR was run by TCRdb on the PCR reads, yielding one entry per CDR3 protein. The sample yields more than 250,000 distinct CDR3 sequences, 20% to 25% seen once. Sequenced sample: naive CD8+ T cells from blood, with Jurkat cell RNA spiked in. Subset of the sample: FACS-sorted CD8+CD4-CCR7+CD45RA+ naive T cells. These receptors were collected from a human donor in good health. Some libraries in this study had Jurkat cell RNA spiked in.

In its sample, this clonotype was seen many times. The V and J genes are TRBV6-5 and TRBJ2-5; 9 positions match TRBD1. Per the germline V gene, CDR1 is MNHEY and CDR2 is SVGAGI. Unmatched junction bases numbered 6, after V lost 6 bases and J lost 1 base. This CDR3 contains 15 residues. The CDR3 bases are TGTGCCAGCAGGGGCCGACAGGGGGTCCAAGAGACCCAGTACTTC. Amino acids: CASRGRQGVQETQYF.

Many counts were recorded for this clonotype. The chain combines TRBV28 with TRBJ2-5; no definite D call. Germline assignment: CDR1 MDHEN and CDR2 SYDVKM. The CDR3 contains 15 residues. With 1 base removed from V and 4 bases from J, the gap between germline ends came to 13 bases. The CDR3 protein is CASSLSRVSGETQYF. The CDR3 DNA follows: TGTGCCAGCAGTTTATCAAGGGTTTCCGGAGAGACCCAGTACTTC. Variable domain in full (rest from reference TRBV28 and TRBJ2-5): DVKVTQSSRYLVKRTGEKVFLECVQDMDHENMFWYRQDPGLGLRLIYFSYDVKMKEKGDIPEGYSVSREKKERFSLILESASTNQTSMYLCASSLSRVSGETQYFGPGTRLLVL.

Notes on this clonotype: This may be a read error, as it is one base from a much larger clone. The chain employs TRBV2 and TRBJ2-2, with D perhaps TRBD2 (6 bases). Germline V CDR1 and CDR2: SNHLY, FYNNEI. The CDR3 spans 14 residues. The CDR3 loop reads CANERQGGTGELVF. Here the CDR3 DNA reads TGTGCCAACGAAAGGCAGGGAGGCACCGGGGAGCTGGTTTTT.